This T cell receptor (beta chain) was captured by sequencing in a study of cytomegalovirus exposure and HLA in healthy donors. The CDR3 length is 15 residues. V lost 4 bases to trimming and J lost 0 bases, with 14 bases between them. Germline V CDR1 and CDR2: SGDLS, YYNGEE. The PCR employed 60 Vbeta primers together with 13 Jbeta primers. The data were produced by immunoSEQ multiplex PCR, yet TCRdb's version contains in-frame clones alone and is incomplete. The sample yields 150,000 or so clones, approximately 80% seen once. The rearrangement uses TRBV9 and TRBJ2-7; maybe TRBD1 (6 bases). Input material: PBMCs. The TCR originated in a man aged 25 to 40 in good health and CMV-seronegative. CDR3 region: CASSSGDTLSYEQYF. As DNA, the CDR3 is TGTGCCAGCAGCTCCGGGGACACCCTCTCCTACGAGCAGTACTTC.